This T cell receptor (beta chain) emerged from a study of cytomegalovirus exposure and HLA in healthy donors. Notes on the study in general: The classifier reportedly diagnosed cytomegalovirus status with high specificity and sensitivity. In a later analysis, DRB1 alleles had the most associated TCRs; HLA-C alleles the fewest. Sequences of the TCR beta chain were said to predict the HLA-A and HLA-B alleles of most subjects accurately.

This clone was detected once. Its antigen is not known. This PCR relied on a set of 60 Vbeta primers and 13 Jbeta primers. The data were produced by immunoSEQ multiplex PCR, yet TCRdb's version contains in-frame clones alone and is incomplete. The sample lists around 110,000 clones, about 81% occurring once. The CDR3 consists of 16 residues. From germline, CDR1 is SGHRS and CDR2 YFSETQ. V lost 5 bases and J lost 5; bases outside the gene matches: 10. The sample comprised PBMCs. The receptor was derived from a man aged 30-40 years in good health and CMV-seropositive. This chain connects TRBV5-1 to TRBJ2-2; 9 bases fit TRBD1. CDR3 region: CASSSRPGQGTGELFF. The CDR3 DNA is TGCGCCAGCAGTTCACGGCCGGGACAGGGTACCGGGGAGCTGTTTTTT.